What follows are 11 T cell receptor beta chains derived from one specimen sequenced in a study of T cells in Graves' hyperthyroidism and ophthalmopathy. Researchers took RNA transcripts and amplified the TCR beta CDR3 regions from them. First-round RT-PCR with HTBI primers amplified the TCR CDR3 region. In TCRdb, the multiplex PCR reads were re-called with MiXCR into one record per CDR3 protein. The data contain roughly 240,000 distinct CDR3 sequences, roughly 17% of them singletons. Input material: blood. The receptors derive from a woman between 18 and 30 years old with Graves' ophthalmopathy.

This clonotype was seen repeatedly, ten times or more. The J gene is TRBJ2-5, the V gene TRBV4-2, with D tentatively TRBD2 (6 bases). The CDR3 is 16 amino acids. The V gene's germline CDR1 is LGHNA and CDR2 YNFKEQ. Between the trimmed V and J ends, which lost 1 base and 4 bases, there was a span of 16 bases. The CDR3 sequence is CASSQGFAGIGETQYF. The DNA for the CDR3 is TGTGCCAGCAGCCAAGGGTTCGCGGGAATCGGAGAGACCCAGTACTTC.

The J gene is TRBJ2-7, the V gene TRBV28, with 8 positions matching TRBD1. Germline V gives CDR1 MDHEN, CDR2 SYDVKM. This CDR3 spans 13 amino acids. V dropped 3 bases and J dropped 5; count of bases not matched to a gene: 3. The CDR3 sequence is CASSLGQEHEQYF. DNA for the CDR3: TGTGCCAGCAGTTTGGGACAGGAGCACGAGCAGTACTTC.

This clonotype has ten or more counts. V and J are TRBV5-1 and TRBJ2-7, with 10 bases identical to TRBD2. Germline loops: CDR1 SGHRS, CDR2 YFSETQ. The CDR3 consists of 14 residues. With 2 bases clipped from V and 4 bases from J, the junction kept 3 bases outside the gene matches. The CDR3 spells CASSFGTSEYEQYF. As DNA, the CDR3 is TGCGCCAGCAGCTTCGGGACTAGCGAGTACGAGCAGTACTTC.

This clonotype came up many times. V and J are TRBV28 and TRBJ2-7; D unclear. The CDR3 covers 14 residues. The ends were cut back, 5 bases at V and 2 bases at J, with 13 bases in the middle. CDR1 is MDHEN and CDR2 is SYDVKM in the germline V gene. The chain's CDR3 is CASSDHTITYEQYF. The CDR3 DNA reads TGTGCCAGCAGTGATCATACGATCACCTACGAGCAGTACTTC.

There are many counts of this clonotype. This sequence joins TRBV27 and TRBJ2-7; TRBD1 matches at 8 bases. This CDR3 spans 15 amino acids. Germline loops: CDR1 MNHEY, CDR2 SMNVEV (reference sequence). The V gene end was trimmed by 3 bases and the J gene end by 3 bases; junction bases not matched to a gene: 7. The chain's CDR3 is CASSLTGAEGYEQYF. DNA of the CDR3: TGTGCCAGCAGTTTGACAGGGGCGGAGGGCTACGAGCAGTACTTC.

This clonotype was seen repeatedly, ten times or more. The chain is built from TRBV12-5 and TRBJ1-1; no definite D call. Germline V gene data show CDR1 as LGHNT and CDR2 as FRNRAP. With 1 base removed from V and 0 bases from J, the gap between germline ends came to 6 bases. CDR3 size: 14 residues. This CDR3 reads CASGLDYMNTEAFF. As DNA, the CDR3 is TGTGCTAGTGGTTTGGACTATATGAACACTGAAGCTTTCTTT. The full variable domain, completed using reference TRBV12-5 and TRBJ1-1, is DARVTQTPRHKVTEMGQEVTMRCQPILGHNTVFWYRQTMMQGLELLAYFRNRAPLDDSGMPKDRFSAEMPDATLATLKIQPSEPRDSAVYFCASGLDYMNTEAFFGQGTRLTVV.

This clonotype has ten or more counts. The rearrangement links TRBV29-1 to TRBJ1-1; TRBD1 matches 8 bases. The CDR3 runs 15 residues. Losses at the gene ends were 4 bases for V and 0 bases for J; bases not matched to a gene: 7. Germline CDR1 and CDR2: SQVTM and ANQGSEA. CDR3 loop: CSVVQGVGLNTEAFF. The DNA of the CDR3 is TGCAGCGTTGTACAGGGGGTTGGTTTGAACACTGAAGCTTTCTTT.

CDR3 loop: CASSIYKSTDTQYF. CDR3 in DNA: TGTGCCAGTAGTATATACAAAAGCACAGATACGCAGTATTTT. The chain couples TRBV19 to TRBJ2-3; D unresolved. Deletions cut 2 bases from V and 0 bases from J, with 6 bases between. The CDR3 length is 14 residues. CDR1 LNHDA and CDR2 SQIVND come from the germline V gene (reference sequence).

This clonotype showed up many times. The V call is TRBV7-3, the J call TRBJ2-6; D unclear. The CDR3 has 17 amino acids. Germline CDR1 and CDR2: SGHTA and FQGTGA. V lost 3 bases and J lost 0, with 12 bases in between. This CDR3 is CASSFGSYVSGANVLTF. CDR3 DNA: TGTGCCAGCAGCTTTGGCTCCTATGTCTCTGGGGCCAACGTCCTGACTTTC.

This clonotype was counted ten times or more. J is TRBJ2-7 and V is TRBV3-1, with D possibly matching TRBD2 (6 bases). The V gene lost 9 bases and the J gene lost 3 bases, with 18 bases spanning the gap. The CDR3 extends over 14 amino acids. Germline CDR1 is LGHDT and CDR2 is YNNKEL (reference sequence). The CDR3 sequence: CARKRGGKVYEQYF. The CDR3 region has the DNA TGTGCCAGGAAGAGGGGCGGGAAAGTCTACGAGCAGTACTTC.

In this sample, this clonotype turned up many times. This chain connects TRBV11-1 to TRBJ2-1, with 8 nucleotides matching TRBD2. V shed 5 bases, J shed 6 bases, and the junction held 12 bases outside the gene matches. From germline, CDR1 is SGHAT and CDR2 FQDESV (reference sequence). This CDR3 region has 16 residues. The DNA for the CDR3 is TGTGCCAGCAGCCTTCGCCGGACTAGCAGTGCCAATGAGCAGTTCTTC. Its translation: CASSLRRTSSANEQFF. The full variable domain, completed using reference TRBV11-1 and TRBJ2-1, is EAEVAQSPRYKITEKSQAVAFWCDPISGHATLYWYRQILGQGPELLVQFQDESVVDDSQLPKDRFSAERLKGVDSTLKIQPAELGDSAMYLCASSLRRTSSANEQFFGPGTRLTVL.